Below, 26 T cell receptor beta chains from the same sample are listed, as sequenced in a study of blood T cell repertoires in COVID-19. Measured with immunoSEQ multiplex PCR; TCRdb has only the in-frame clones, and not every one. The repertoire holds about 190,000 clones, with 84% as singletons. Sample: PBMCs or T cells enriched from blood (not recorded which). These receptors were taken from a woman in her 30s who had been exposed to COVID-19.

J is TRBJ1-4 and V is TRBV19; 10 nucleotides line up with TRBD1. CDR3 length: 15 amino acids. V lost 6 bases, J lost 8 bases, and 9 bases stayed unmatched. CDR1 is LNHDA and CDR2 is SQIVND in the germline V gene (reference sequence). The CDR3 nucleotides read TGTGCCAGTAGCCACCGGACAGGGGGTGGCGAAAAACTGTTTTTT. Its translation is CASSHRTGGGEKLFF.

The chain links TRBV2 to TRBJ1-1; D is unclear. The CDR3 has 14 amino acids. Per germline, CDR1 SNHLY and CDR2 FYNNEI. V shed 3 bases and J shed 3 bases, with 11 bases lying between them. The CDR3 nucleotides are TGTGCCAGCAGTGACTCCCGGGGATACACTGAAGCTTTCTTT. Translated, it gives CASSDSRGYTEAFF.

The chain is built from TRBV6-5 and TRBJ2-5, with 9 bases fitting TRBD1. The germline gives CDR1 MNHEY, CDR2 SVGAGI. There are 16 residues in the CDR3. Trimming removed 2 bases from V and 6 bases from J; junction bases left unmatched: 10. The CDR3 protein is CASSYGQGTFKKTQYF. DNA for the CDR3: TGTGCCAGCAGTTACGGACAGGGGACCTTCAAAAAGACCCAGTACTTC.

The chain links TRBV9 to TRBJ1-6; the D gene is possibly TRBD1 (6 bases). Germline CDR1 reads SGDLS; CDR2 reads YYNGEE. This CDR3 has 17 amino acids. Trimming took 0 bases from V and 8 from J, leaving 18 bases between them. For the CDR3, the DNA is TGTGCCAGCAGCGTAGGCTGGGGGGGGCGGCCTGATTCACCCCTCCACTTT. It translates to CASSVGWGGRPDSPLHF. Full variable domain (remainder filled in from reference TRBV9 and TRBJ1-6): DSGVTQTPKHLITATGQRVTLRCSPRSGDLSVYWYQQSLDQGLQFLIQYYNGEERAKGNILERFSAQQFPDLHSELNLSSLELGDSALYFCASSVGWGGRPDSPLHFGNGTRLTVT.

The V gene is TRBV29-1, the J gene TRBJ1-1; 9 bases agree with TRBD1. V lost 7 bases and J lost 4; bases outside the gene matches: 7. This CDR3 has 13 residues. Germline loops: CDR1 SQVTM, CDR2 ANQGSEA. CDR3 coding DNA: TGCAGCGCCACTTTGACAGGGGGCACTGAAGCTTTCTTT. This codes for CSATLTGGTEAFF.

The rearrangement uses TRBV3-1 (or the pseudogene TRBV3-2) and TRBJ2-7, with D perhaps matching TRBD1 (5 bases). The germline CDR1 and CDR2 sequences are LGHDT and YNNKEL (reference sequence). V was cut by 4 bases and J by 6 bases, with 16 bases left in between. The CDR3 extends over 14 amino acids. The CDR3 loop reads CASSPTQGWGEQYF. The CDR3 bases are TGTGCCAGCAGCCCAACGCAGGGCTGGGGCGAGCAGTACTTC.

The chain employs TRBV12-3 or TRBV12-4 and TRBJ1-2; no reliable D call. V shed 3 bases and J shed 3 bases, with 8 bases lying between them. The CDR3 consists of 13 residues. CDR3 protein: CASSFGSDYGYTF. The CDR3 coding sequence is TGTGCCAGCAGTTTCGGGAGCGACTATGGCTACACCTTC.

This chain connects TRBV29-1 to TRBJ1-2; 8 bases align to TRBD1. Trimming took 1 base from V and 5 from J; bases not matched to a gene: 0. Germline V CDR1 and CDR2: SQVTM, ANQGSEA. This CDR3 has 12 amino acids. CDR3 coding DNA: TGCAGCGTTGAAGGGGACAGGTATGGCTACACCTTC. Its protein product is CSVEGDRYGYTF.

For the CDR3, the DNA is TGTGCCAGTAGTATATCCCCAGACCGACAGGTTTATACCTACGAGCAGTACTTC. Translating gives CASSISPDRQVYTYEQYF. This chain uses TRBV19 with TRBJ2-7; a possible D gene is TRBD1 (6 bases). Germline V gene lookup returns CDR1 LNHDA and CDR2 SQIVND (reference sequence). This CDR3 comprises 18 residues. V was trimmed by 2 bases and J by 2 bases, leaving 22 bases between them.

V usage is TRBV2 and J usage is TRBJ2-1; 8 bases are a match to TRBD1. V lost 7 bases to trimming and J lost 7 bases; unmatched junction nucleotides: 15. Looked up from germline, CDR1 is SNHLY and CDR2 is FYNNEI. The CDR3 extends over 16 amino acids. CDR3 sequence (DNA): TGTGCCAGCACTTCCTTCTTGCAGGGGGCGGGGAATGAGCAGTTCTTC. Its protein product is CASTSFLQGAGNEQFF.

The chain combines TRBV5-1 with TRBJ2-3; D is uncertain. This CDR3 region has 12 residues. Trimming stripped 1 base from V and 10 bases from J, with 10 bases between. Germline CDR1 and CDR2: SGHRS and YFSETQ. The CDR3 loop reads CASSLLSPPQYF. The CDR3 region has the DNA TGCGCCAGCAGCTTGCTTAGCCCCCCGCAGTATTTT.

The chain employs TRBV6-6 and TRBJ1-2; 9 bases line up with TRBD1. CDR3 size: 14 residues. Trimming took 7 bases from V and 6 from J; bases not matched to a gene: 9. The germline V gene has CDR1 MNHNY and CDR2 SVGAGI (reference sequence). This CDR3 reads CASKTGGRANGYTF. The CDR3 nucleotides read TGTGCCAGCAAGACAGGGGGAAGGGCGAATGGCTACACCTTC.

The chain recombines TRBV9 with TRBJ2-3; TRBD1 aligns across 7 bases. Germline loops: CDR1 SGDLS, CDR2 YYNGEE. Germline trimming cut 3 bases from V and 2 bases from J; bases unmatched to any gene: 9. The CDR3 spans 16 residues. As DNA, the CDR3 is TGTGCCAGCAGCGCCCGTCTACAGGGGATCACAGATACGCAGTATTTT. It translates to CASSARLQGITDTQYF.

The CDR3, as DNA: TGTGCCAGCAGCCTTCAGGGGGCGGCTAACTATGGCTACACCTTC. It is translated as CASSLQGAANYGYTF. The V gene is TRBV7-2, the J gene TRBJ1-2, with 8 bases that match TRBD1. J gave up 0 bases and V 5 bases, and 5 bases lay outside the gene matches. The CDR3 has 15 amino acids. CDR1 is SGHTA, CDR2 FQGNSA, per germline. The full variable domain, completed using reference TRBV7-2 and TRBJ1-2, is GAGVSQSPSNKVTEKGKDVELRCDPISGHTALYWYRQSLGQGLEFLIYFQGNSAPDKSGLPSDRFSAERTGGSVSTLTIQRTQQEDSAVYLCASSLQGAANYGYTFGSGTRLTVV.

This sequence joins TRBV9 and TRBJ2-2; the D gene is possibly TRBD2 (6 bases). Germline V lookup: CDR1 SGDLS, CDR2 YYNGEE. Trimming left V 4 bases short and J 4 bases short, with 11 bases between. The CDR3 runs 14 residues. The CDR3 DNA sequence: TGTGCCAGCAGCCCCCTCGGGAGCACCGGGGAGCTGTTTTTT. Protein product: CASSPLGSTGELFF.

The chain carries TRBV4-1 and TRBJ2-5, with a tentative D call TRBD1 (5 bases). Germline CDR1 reads MGHRA; CDR2 reads YSYEKL. V was shortened by 4 bases and J by 5 bases, with 17 bases between the two germline ends. The CDR3 sequence is 15 residues long. CDR3: CASSLGPDTRETQYF. In DNA form, the CDR3 reads TGCGCCAGCAGCCTCGGCCCGGACACACGGGAGACCCAGTACTTC.

The genes are TRBV4-3 and TRBJ2-1; perhaps TRBD2 as D (6 bases). Trimming cost V 0 bases and J 10 bases, with 16 bases left between them. Germline values: CDR1 LGHNA, CDR2 YSLEER. The CDR3 runs 15 residues. CDR3 in amino acids: CASSQDSGPLREQFF. Here the CDR3 DNA reads TGCGCCAGCAGCCAAGACAGCGGGCCCCTAAGGGAGCAGTTCTTC.

The chain couples TRBV5-4 to TRBJ1-2; 12 bases match TRBD1. This CDR3 has 17 residues. Germline assignment: CDR1 SGHNT and CDR2 YYREEE (reference sequence). V lost 4 bases, J lost 4 bases, and 11 bases stayed unmatched. The CDR3 DNA is TGTGCCAGCAGCCAAAAAGGGACAGGGGGCAGCCGCTATGGCTACACCTTC. Protein: CASSQKGTGGSRYGYTF.

The rearrangement uses TRBV19 and TRBJ1-5, with 8 bases lining up with TRBD1. The CDR3 has 13 amino acids. Germline CDR1 reads LNHDA; CDR2 reads SQIVND (reference sequence). With 9 bases clipped from V and 5 bases from J, the junction kept 6 bases outside the gene matches. Here the CDR3 DNA reads TGTGCCAGCTGTCAGGGGGCCTATCAGCCCCAGCATTTT. This translates into CASCQGAYQPQHF.

This clone was recorded only once. The genes are TRBV5-4 and TRBJ1-6, with 10 bases aligning to TRBD1. This CDR3 region has 17 residues. The V gene's germline CDR1 is SGHNT and CDR2 YYREEE (reference sequence). The trim removed 4 bases at V and 6 bases at J, leaving 10 bases unmatched. The CDR3 loop reads CASSQRDRGAGNSPLHF. DNA for the CDR3: TGTGCCAGCAGCCAGAGGGACAGGGGCGCGGGTAATTCACCCCTCCACTTT.

V and J are TRBV30 and TRBJ2-1; TRBD1 might be the D (6 bases). Trimming shortened V by 7 bases and J by 2 bases, and 15 bases separated the two germline ends. From germline, CDR1 is GTSNPN and CDR2 SVGIG (reference sequence). The CDR3 covers 14 residues. For the CDR3, the DNA is TGTGCCTTAAAAGTGGGGGCGACCTACAATGAGCAGTTCTTC. This encodes CALKVGATYNEQFF.

The chain employs TRBV28 and TRBJ1-5, with D tentatively TRBD1 (6 bases). The germline V gene has CDR1 MDHEN and CDR2 SYDVKM. V was shortened by 2 bases and J by 7 bases, with 15 bases between the two germline ends. This CDR3 comprises 15 residues. CDR3 sequence reads: CASSLATGLRQPQHF. The CDR3 bases are TGTGCCAGCAGTTTAGCTACAGGGTTGCGGCAGCCCCAGCATTTT.

The chain has TRBV6-1 and TRBJ1-4, with TRBD1 identical over 8 bases. The CDR3 spans 13 residues. V shed 0 bases, J shed 10 bases, and the junction held 1 base outside the gene matches. In germline, CDR1 is MNHNS, CDR2 SASEGT. This CDR3 reads CASSEATGGKLFF. Here the CDR3 DNA reads TGTGCCAGCAGTGAAGCCACAGGGGGAAAACTGTTTTTT.

This rearrangement joins TRBV18 to TRBJ1-5, with 7 bases matching TRBD1. J lost 4 bases, V lost 3 bases, and 6 bases had no gene match. Germline CDR1 and CDR2: KGHSH and LQKENI. This CDR3 comprises 15 residues. For the CDR3, the DNA is TGTGCCAGCTCACCGACCGGGACAGATAATCAGCCCCAGCATTTT. Translation: CASSPTGTDNQPQHF.

This chain connects TRBV5-1 to TRBJ1-6; no firm D call. The CDR3 totals 15 residues. Germline CDR1 is SGHRS and CDR2 is YFSETQ. Trimming took off 0 bases at V and 8 bases at J, with 12 bases between the two ends. The CDR3 loop reads CASSLVSQSDSPLHF. DNA for the CDR3: TGCGCCAGCAGCTTGGTATCGCAGTCTGATTCACCCCTCCACTTT. Drawing the rest from reference TRBV5-1 and TRBJ1-6, the complete variable domain is KAGVTQTPRYLIKTRGQQVTLSCSPISGHRSVSWYQQTPGQGLQFLFEYFSETQRNKGNFPGRFSGRQFSNSRSEMNVSTLELGDSALYLCASSLVSQSDSPLHFGNGTRLTVT.

This chain uses TRBV9 with TRBJ2-3; TRBD2 might be the D (6 bases). This CDR3 has 16 residues. The V end was cut by 0 bases, the J end by 2 bases, with 13 bases between. The germline V gene encodes CDR1 SGDLS and CDR2 YYNGEE. In DNA, the CDR3 is TGTGCCAGCAGCGTAGGAGGTAGCGGATACACAGATACGCAGTATTTT. As protein: CASSVGGSGYTDTQYF.